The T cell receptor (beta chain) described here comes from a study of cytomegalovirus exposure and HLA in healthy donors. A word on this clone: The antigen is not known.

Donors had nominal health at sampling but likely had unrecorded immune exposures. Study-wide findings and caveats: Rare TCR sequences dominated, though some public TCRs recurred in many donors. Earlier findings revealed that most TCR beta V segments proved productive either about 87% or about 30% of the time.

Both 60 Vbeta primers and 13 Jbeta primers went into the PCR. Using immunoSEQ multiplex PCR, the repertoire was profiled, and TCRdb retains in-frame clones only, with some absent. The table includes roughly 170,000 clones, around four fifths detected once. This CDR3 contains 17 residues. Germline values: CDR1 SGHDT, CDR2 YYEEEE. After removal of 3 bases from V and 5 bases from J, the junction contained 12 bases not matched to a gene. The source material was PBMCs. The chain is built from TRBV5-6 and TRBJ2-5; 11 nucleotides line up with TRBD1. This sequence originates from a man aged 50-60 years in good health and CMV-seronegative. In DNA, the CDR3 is TGTGCCAGCAGCTCCACTACCGGGACAGGGGGGTGGGAGACCCAGTACTTC. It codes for CASSSTTGTGGWETQYF.